Listed here are 18 T cell receptor beta chains from one sample, sequenced in a study of tumor-infiltrating lymphocytes in primary liver carcinoma. The authors made TCR beta cDNA from approximately 490 ng total RNA with a constant-region primer. Construction of TCR beta libraries relied on three successive nested multiplex PCR rounds employing slightly modified ARM-PCR. PCR rounds one and two used TRBV1-TRBV30 forward primers with a C-beta reverse primer for approximately 11 cycles each. TCRdb analysed the multiplex PCR reads with MiXCR anew, one entry per CDR3 protein. Altogether about 23,000 distinct CDR3 sequences are present, more than 70% being singletons, with the ten largest covering about 31%. The tissue used was unsorted bulk material of roughly 17-32 mg. RNA and DNA were co-extracted from it with the AllPrep DNA/RNA mini kit. The sequenced sample consisted of liver tumor tissue from sampling region 5. Subset defined: tumor region T5, tumor centre. Source of these receptors: a woman aged 25-40 years with primary liver carcinoma and hepatitis B virus infection.

Points on this clonotype: Because it lacks the conserved phenylalanine or tryptophan at the end, this CDR3 is likely a read error. Because the CDR3's place on the DNA is in doubt, the DNA is left out and the CDR3 is given as listed by TCRdb. V usage is TRBV24-1 and J usage is TRBJ2-2; the table's TRBD1 call for D was not verified on the DNA. The CDR3 contains 16 residues when both ends are counted. Germline CDR1 is KGHDR and CDR2 is SFDVKD. The CDR3 sequence is CATSDCDRANTEEPFY.

Note on this clonotype: A read error may account for a junction end that differs from germline. The chain uses TRBV10-3 and TRBJ2-1; 11 bases line up with TRBD2. From germline, CDR1 is ENHRY and CDR2 SYGVKD. The CDR3 has 17 residues. The chain's CDR3 is CVIKGDTSGRSLDEQFF. The DNA for the CDR3 is TGTGTTATCAAGGGAGACACTAGCGGGAGAAGTCTCGATGAACAGTTCTTC.

Ten or more counts support this clonotype. This sequence joins TRBV28 and TRBJ2-1, with 7 bases aligning to TRBD2. Germline V gives CDR1 MDHEN, CDR2 SYDVKM. Trimming cost V 3 bases and J 9 bases; bases outside gene matches: 20. This CDR3 has 18 amino acids. CDR3 nucleotide sequence: TGTGCCAGCAGTTTGTTAAAGGGAGCGGGACCCTTCAGGGCTGAGCAGTTCTTC. Protein sequence: CASSLLKGAGPFRAEQFF.

This chain uses TRBV6-5 with TRBJ2-7; a weak D match, TRBD1 (7 bases). Germline CDR1 and CDR2: MNHEY and SVGAGI. The CDR3 is 11 residues long. The CDR3 region is CVTRQGGEQYF. The CDR3 region has the DNA TGTGTCACCCGACAGGGAGGTGAGCAGTACTTC.

The V gene is TRBV28, the J gene TRBJ1-3, with a possible D match to TRBD1 (5 bases). Trimming left V 6 bases short and J 3 bases short, with 12 bases between. Germline-derived CDR1 and CDR2 are MDHEN and SYDVKM. The CDR3 covers 14 residues. This chain's CDR3 is CASRTGDFGNTIYF. The CDR3 nucleotides are TGTGCCAGCAGAACAGGCGACTTTGGAAACACCATATATTTT.

By share, this clonotype counts as medium-sized. The rearrangement links TRBV12-3 or TRBV12-4 to TRBJ2-1, with D perhaps matching TRBD2 (6 bases). V was pared by 5 bases and J by 0 bases, with 11 bases between. CDR3 length: 15 amino acids. The CDR3 reads CASSISGSSYNEQFF. CDR3 bases: TGTGCCAGCAGTATTAGCGGAAGCTCCTACAATGAGCAGTTCTTC.

For this clonotype: At one boundary the junction diverges from the germline segment, which might be a read error. This chain joins TRBV11-1 and TRBJ2-1; TRBD2 matches 11 bases. The length of the CDR3 is 15 residues. CDR1 and CDR2 from the germline V gene are SGHAT and FQDESV (reference sequence). The CDR3 reads CARMTGTSGYNKQFF. In DNA form, the CDR3 reads TGTGCCAGAATGACCGGGACTAGCGGTTACAATAAGCAGTTCTTC. The whole variable domain, remainder taken from reference TRBV11-1 and TRBJ2-1, is EAEVAQSPRYKITEKSQAVAFWCDPISGHATLYWYRQILGQGPELLVQFQDESVVDDSQLPKDRFSAERLKGVDSTLKIQPAELGDSAMYLCARMTGTSGYNKQFFGPGTRLTVL.

Regarding this clonotype: Germline is not matched at one junction end, which may reflect a read error. The chain combines TRBV4-3 with TRBJ2-1, with D perhaps matching TRBD2 (6 bases). The CDR3 has 16 residues. Germline-derived CDR1 and CDR2 are LGHNA and YSLEER. Here the CDR3 DNA reads TGCGCCAGTAGACAAGATGCGGGAAGCTCCTGCAATGAGCAGTTCTTC. Amino acid sequence: CASRQDAGSSCNEQFF.

About this clonotype: This is likely a read error, given that the CDR3 carries no conserved phenylalanine or tryptophan at its end. This chain uses TRBV11-2 with TRBJ2-7, with D unclear. V dropped 11 bases and J dropped 6 bases, with 20 bases sitting between them. The CDR3 is 13 residues long. In germline, CDR1 is SGHAT, CDR2 FQNNGV. The CDR3 loop reads CAGNPSNTGEQYS. DNA of the CDR3: TGTGCCGGCAACCCCTCGAATACGGGCGAGCAGTACTCC.

With respect to this clonotype: The junction does not match germline at one end; this may be a read error. The J gene is TRBJ1-1, the V gene TRBV30, with 7 bases matching TRBD1. CDR3 length: 13 amino acids. Germline CDR1 is GTSNPN and CDR2 is SVGIG (reference sequence). The CDR3 region has the DNA TGTGCCTGGAACTCCCGAGGGGGCCCCGAAGCTCTCTTT. It yields the protein CAWNSRGGPEALF. The full variable domain, completed using reference TRBV30 and TRBJ1-1, is SQTIHQWPATLVQPVGSPLSLECTVEGTSNPNLYWYRQAAGRGLQLLFYSVGIGQISSEVPQNLSASRPQDRQFILSSKKLLLSDSGFYLCAWNSRGGPEALFGQGTRLTVV.

Regarding this clonotype: One end of the junction fails to match germline, which may point to a read error. This sequence joins TRBV11-1 and TRBJ2-2; 7 positions match TRBD2. Germline loops: CDR1 SGHAT, CDR2 FQDESV (reference sequence). The CDR3 consists of 16 residues. In DNA, the CDR3 is TGTGTCGGCAGCAGGGTTATGGCGGGAGTGTCCGGGAAGCTGTTTTTT. Translating gives CVGSRVMAGVSGKLFF.

V usage is TRBV4-3 and J usage is TRBJ2-3; 9 bases line up with TRBD2. CDR1 LGHNA and CDR2 YSLEER come from the germline V gene. The CDR3 consists of 17 residues. After removal of 4 bases from V and 11 bases from J, the junction contained 19 bases not matched to a gene. The DNA for the CDR3 is TGCGCCAGCAGCCCCCGGGCGGGCGGGAGGGCGGGTAATATGCAGTATTTT. It is translated as CASSPRAGGRAGNMQYF.

This clonotype was counted once. This may arise from a read error, as a much more abundant clone is one base away. This chain uses TRBV4-1 with TRBJ2-1, with TRBD2 identical over 11 bases. Germline V gene data show CDR1 as MGHRA and CDR2 as YSYEKL. The CDR3 has 16 residues. V lost 2 bases and J lost 8; bases outside the gene matches: 8. In DNA, the CDR3 is TGCGCCAGCAGCCAATCCGGGACTAGCGGTGACTATGAGCAGTTCTTC. Its translation is CASSQSGTSGDYEQFF.

Remarks on this clonotype: A much larger clone differs by one base, so this may be a read error. This chain uses TRBV12-3 or TRBV12-4 with TRBJ2-5, with D possibly matching TRBD1 (6 bases). Trimming removed 5 bases from V and 4 bases from J, with 20 bases in between. The CDR3 runs to 16 residues. The CDR3 bases are TGTGCCAGCAGTCTTCGTAAAGGGGGAACACGAGAGACCCAGTACTTC. It encodes CASSLRKGGTRETQYF.

With regard to this clonotype: This CDR3 fails to terminate in the conserved phenylalanine or tryptophan, so it likely reflects a read error. The limits of the CDR3 on the DNA are not certain, so only TCRdb's listed CDR3 is given. The genes are TRBV5-5 and TRBJ1-6. Ends included, the CDR3 has 14 residues. In germline, CDR1 is SGHKS, CDR2 YYEKEE (reference sequence). The CDR3 spells CASSLDVSNSPLQI.

This clonotype is classed as large. The chain recombines TRBV11-2 with TRBJ2-5; no firm D call. V was clipped by 1 base and J by 4 bases, with 4 bases between them. Germline values: CDR1 SGHAT, CDR2 FQNNGV. This CDR3 has 12 residues. CDR3 in amino acids: CASSLGLETQYF. The CDR3 region has the DNA TGTGCCAGCAGCTTAGGGTTAGAGACCCAGTACTTC.

In regard to this clonotype: The conserved phenylalanine or tryptophan is not found at the CDR3 terminus, so this likely reflects a read error. In DNA form, the CDR3 reads TGTGCCAGCAGTTACACGAACAGGGAAACTGAGGCTTTCTCT. Amino acid sequence: CASSYTNRETEAFS. This chain uses TRBV6-2 or TRBV6-3 with TRBJ1-1; D is perhaps TRBD1 (6 bases). Germline V CDR1 and CDR2: MNHEY, SVGEGT. The CDR3 is 14 residues long.

Points on this clonotype: One end of the junction fails to match germline, which may point to a read error. The genes are TRBV29-1 and TRBJ1-2; D gene unclear. Germline V gene lookup returns CDR1 SQVTM and CDR2 ANQGSEA. The CDR3 spans 11 residues. CDR3 coding DNA: TGCAGCGTTGACTATGGTGAAGGCTGCACCTTC. Protein: CSVDYGEGCTF.